Listed below are T cell receptor beta chains from one sample, sequenced in a study of metastatic and nonmetastatic thyroid tumors. TCRdb recomputed clones from the PCR reads via MiXCR. Of 39,000 or so clones listed, approximately 51% were seen once; the top ten hold roughly a quarter. Sequenced material: tumor tissue. The receptors here all came from a male donor with papillary thyroid cancer or a benign thyroid nodule (not recorded which). Some clones in this sample may be carry-over from other donors' samples. CDR3s include the opening cysteine and the closing phenylalanine or tryptophan. A D gene is named only where the DNA matches it firmly. Size tells how often a clone was seen (once, few, many) or the class of an expanded clone, and some rows leave it out.

>TRBV10-2|TRBJ2-5|TRBD2|medium-sized
CASLLGAGGTQYF
TGCGCCAGCCTCCTAGGGGCGGGGGGGACCCAGTACTTC
>TRBV5-1|TRBJ2-1|NA|once
CASSLGISGKNYNEQFF
TGCGCCAGCAGCTTGGGGATTAGCGGCAAGAACTACAATGAGCAGTTCTTC
>TRBV4-2|TRBJ2-3|TRBD2|NA
CASSQILAGGTDTQYF
TGTGCCAGCAGTCAGATTCTAGCGGGGGGCACAGATACGCAGTATTTT
>TRBV6-1|TRBJ1-1|NA|few
CASKRQLNTEAFF
TGTGCCAGCAAGAGACAATTGAACACTGAAGCTTTCTTT
>TRBV6-1|TRBJ2-5|TRBD2|NA
CASRTTAGVGETQYF
TGTGCCAGCAGGACGACGGCGGGGGTCGGGGAGACCCAGTACTTC
>TRBV19|TRBJ2-7|TRBD1|few
CASSSQDRGSYEQYF
TGTGCCAGTAGTTCCCAAGACAGGGGGTCCTACGAGCAGTACTTC
>TRBV5-1|TRBJ2-7|TRBD1|NA
CASSVGTGYEQYF
TGCGCCAGCAGTGTAGGGACAGGCTACGAGCAGTACTTC
>TRBV4-1|TRBJ2-7|TRBD2|NA
CASSQNIAGGYYEQYF
TGCGCCAGCAGCCAAAACATAGCGGGGGGCTACTACGAGCAGTACTTC
>TRBV6-1|TRBJ1-2|NA|NA
CASSEVGSGYTF
TGTGCCAGCAGTGAAGTGGGGAGTGGCTACACCTTC
>TRBV12-3/TRBV12-4|TRBJ1-5|NA|few
CASSFGRANSNQPQHF
TGTGCCAGCAGTTTTGGCAGAGCCAATAGCAATCAGCCCCAGCATTTT
>TRBV20-1|TRBJ2-1|TRBD2|few
CSAYLSGRRNEQFF
TGCAGTGCTTACCTTAGCGGGAGGAGAAATGAGCAGTTCTTC
>TRBV20-1|TRBJ1-1|TRBD1|NA
CSARDRGRLTEAFF
TGCAGTGCTAGGGACAGGGGGCGCCTCACTGAAGCTTTCTTT
>TRBV6-1|TRBJ1-2|NA|few
CASSELTGYGYTF
TGTGCCAGCAGTGAACTGACAGGCTATGGCTACACCTTC
>TRBV20-1|TRBJ2-5|NA|NA
CSARSGNGETQYF
TGCAGTGCTAGATCCGGTAACGGAGAGACCCAGTACTTC
>TRBV27|TRBJ2-1|TRBD1|NA
CASSPGDRWPYNEQFF
TGTGCCAGCAGTCCCGGGGACAGGTGGCCCTACAATGAGCAGTTCTTC
>TRBV11-2|TRBJ2-1|NA|few
CASSLVSLPLWNEQFF
TGTGCCAGCAGCTTAGTCTCACTCCCCCTGTGGAATGAGCAGTTCTTC
>TRBV5-1|TRBJ2-7|NA|few
CASSLKTFSSSYEQYF
TGCGCCAGCAGCTTGAAAACCTTTAGCAGCTCCTACGAGCAGTACTTC
>TRBV6-1|TRBJ2-3|NA|few
CASSGRFTDTQYF
TGTGCCAGCAGTGGGAGATTCACAGATACGCAGTATTTT
>TRBV7-9|TRBJ2-5|NA|medium-sized
CASSYQETQYF
TGTGCCAGCAGTTACCAAGAGACCCAGTACTTC
>TRBV20-1|TRBJ1-1|NA|NA
CSAREAADYTEAFF
TGCAGTGCTAGAGAAGCGGCGGATTACACTGAAGCTTTCTTT
>TRBV7-8|TRBJ2-1|NA|NA
CASSLGGEGNEQFF
TGTGCCAGCAGCTTAGGAGGTGAGGGCAATGAGCAGTTCTTC
>TRBV12-3/TRBV12-4|TRBJ2-7|NA|few
CASSLGYEQYF
TGTGCCAGCAGTTTAGGATACGAGCAGTACTTC
>TRBV15|TRBJ2-7|TRBD2|medium-sized
CATSSGGGAYEQYF
TGTGCCACCAGCAGTGGGGGGGGAGCCTACGAGCAGTACTTC
>TRBV28|TRBJ1-1|NA|NA
CASSLAGGIGAEAFF
TGTGCCAGCAGTTTGGCGGGGGGTATTGGCGCTGAAGCTTTCTTT
>TRBV19|TRBJ2-5|NA|few
CASSNFETYQETQYF
TGTGCCAGTAGTAATTTCGAAACGTACCAAGAGACCCAGTACTTC
>TRBV11-2|TRBJ1-2|TRBD1|NA
CASSSSGQGGYTF
TGTGCCAGCAGCTCCTCGGGACAGGGTGGCTACACCTTC
>TRBV2|TRBJ2-2|NA|few
CASSLRGANTGELFF
TGTGCCAGCAGTCTCAGGGGCGCAAACACCGGGGAGCTGTTTTTT
>TRBV6-1|TRBJ2-7|NA|NA
CAGGTHSPPGTYEQYF
TGTGCGGGGGGAACTCACTCCCCGCCGGGTACCTACGAGCAGTACTTC
>TRBV11-3|TRBJ2-2|TRBD2|NA
CASSSSSGRTTGELFF
TGTGCCAGCAGCTCTTCTAGCGGGAGAACGACCGGGGAGCTGTTTTTT